A selection of T cell receptor beta chains follows, all from one sample in a study of CD8 T cells in Susac syndrome. TCRdb analysed the immunoSEQ multiplex PCR reads with MiXCR anew, one entry per CDR3 protein. The sample shows more than 110,000 distinct CDR3 sequences, 95% of them seen only once. The sequencing sample was made of CD4+ T cells from PBMCs. Every receptor here comes from a human donor with Susac syndrome. The CDR3 runs from the conserved cysteine through the conserved F or W. D genes are given only for firm matches. Expanded clones get a size class; other rows say once, few or many, or leave the size out.

D gene	clone size	V gene	CDR3 length	J gene	CDR3 protein	CDR3 DNA
TRBD2	NA	TRBV20-1	14	TRBJ2-1	CSAPTSGSDNEQFF	TGCAGTGCTCCGACTAGCGGGAGCGACAATGAGCAGTTCTTC
TRBD2	NA	TRBV4-1	17	TRBJ2-7	CASSLEASGTFSYEQYF	TGCGCCAGCAGCCTAGAGGCTAGCGGGACCTTCTCCTACGAGCAGTACTTC
NA	NA	TRBV3-1	16	TRBJ2-5	CASSHRSQGGRETQYF	TGTGCCAGCAGCCATAGATCACAGGGAGGGAGAGAGACCCAGTACTTC
TRBD2	once	TRBV11-3	14	TRBJ2-7	CASSQLAGASEQYF	TGTGCCAGCAGCCAACTAGCGGGAGCTTCCGAGCAGTACTTC
NA	NA	TRBV19	13	TRBJ1-5	CASSFQFNQPQHF	TGTGCCAGTAGTTTCCAATTCAATCAGCCCCAGCATTTT
NA	NA	TRBV20-1	15	TRBJ1-5	CSARGGAEGNQPQHF	TGCAGTGCAAGGGGTGGGGCCGAGGGGAATCAGCCCCAGCATTTT
NA	NA	TRBV5-1	15	TRBJ2-7	CASSLWGLDSYEQYF	TGCGCCAGCAGCTTGTGGGGACTGGACTCCTACGAGCAGTACTTC
TRBD1	NA	TRBV2	15	TRBJ2-1	CASSSGTGPYNEQFF	TGTGCCAGCAGCTCCGGGACAGGCCCGTACAATGAGCAGTTCTTC
NA	NA	TRBV20-1	11	TRBJ1-1	CSVGGDTEAFF	TGCAGTGTAGGGGGGGACACTGAAGCTTTCTTT
TRBD1	NA	TRBV19	17	TRBJ1-2	CASSIGAGQGRNYGYTF	TGTGCCAGTAGTATCGGCGCCGGACAGGGAAGAAACTATGGCTACACCTTC
NA	NA	TRBV9	14	TRBJ2-7	CASSVGPQAYEQYF	TGTGCCAGCAGCGTAGGACCTCAGGCCTACGAGCAGTACTTC
TRBD1	NA	TRBV5-1	17	TRBJ2-2	CASSLAGQGARTGELFF	TGCGCCAGCAGCTTGGCCGGGCAGGGGGCGCGGACCGGGGAGCTGTTTTTT
TRBD1	NA	TRBV20-1	14	TRBJ1-2	CSARDLGQGYGYTF	TGCAGTGCTAGAGATTTGGGACAGGGGTATGGCTACACCTTC
TRBD2	NA	TRBV2	16	TRBJ2-5	CASKDSLAGGEETQYF	TGTGCCAGCAAAGATTCACTAGCGGGAGGAGAAGAGACCCAGTACTTC
NA	NA	TRBV12-3/TRBV12-4	13	TRBJ1-1	CASSQHGWRGAFF	TGTGCCAGCAGCCAACATGGATGGCGGGGAGCTTTCTTT
NA	NA	TRBV6-2/TRBV6-3	12	TRBJ1-2	CASSERNYGYTF	TGTGCCAGCAGCGAAAGAAACTATGGCTACACCTTC
NA	NA	TRBV6-2/TRBV6-3	12	TRBJ2-3	CASSQLGDTQYF	TGTGCCAGCAGTCAGCTGGGAGATACGCAGTATTTT
NA	NA	TRBV15	14	TRBJ2-7	CATSREPGWGEQYF	TGTGCCACCAGCAGAGAGCCAGGCTGGGGCGAGCAGTACTTC
NA	NA	TRBV20-1	16	TRBJ2-3	CSAILAQGPHTDTQYF	TGCAGTGCTATACTAGCGCAGGGGCCGCACACAGATACGCAGTATTTT
TRBD1	once	TRBV24-1	14	TRBJ2-1	CATSDRGLHNEQFF	TGTGCCACCAGTGACAGGGGGCTCCACAATGAGCAGTTCTTC
TRBD1	NA	TRBV19	17	TRBJ1-5	CASSPPDRGLLNQPQHF	TGTGCCAGTAGTCCTCCGGACAGGGGCCTCCTCAATCAGCCCCAGCATTTT
NA	NA	TRBV30	13	TRBJ2-7	CAWRRGGSYEQYF	TGTGCCTGGCGTAGGGGCGGCTCCTACGAGCAGTACTTC
NA	NA	TRBV6-6	14	TRBJ2-7	CASRLSGSSYEQYF	TGTGCCAGCAGACTTAGCGGAAGCTCCTACGAGCAGTACTTC
NA	NA	TRBV5-1	15	TRBJ1-2	CASSSSGGQGYGYTF	TGCGCCAGCAGCTCCTCCGGGGGTCAGGGCTATGGCTACACCTTC
TRBD2	NA	TRBV2	16	TRBJ2-1	CARRGLAGGQNNEQFF	TGTGCCAGGAGGGGACTAGCGGGGGGCCAGAACAATGAGCAGTTCTTC
TRBD2	NA	TRBV20-1	13	TRBJ2-7	CSARDSGRYEQYF	TGCAGTGCTAGAGACAGCGGGAGATACGAGCAGTACTTC
TRBD2	once	TRBV9	16	TRBJ2-1	CASSTRSGGPYNEQFF	TGTGCCAGCAGCACTCGAAGCGGGGGACCCTACAATGAGCAGTTCTTC
TRBD2	NA	TRBV5-1	15	TRBJ2-2	CASSWLAGAPGELFF	TGCGCCAGCAGCTGGCTAGCGGGAGCGCCCGGGGAGCTGTTTTTT
TRBD2	NA	TRBV11-2	16	TRBJ2-1	CASSTRLAGLYNEQFF	TGTGCCAGCAGCACACGACTAGCGGGACTATACAATGAGCAGTTCTTC
TRBD1	NA	TRBV4-1	18	TRBJ1-1	CASSQDRGRGPTNTEAFF	TGCGCCAGCAGCCAAGATCGGGGCAGGGGGCCAACGAACACTGAAGCTTTCTTT
NA	NA	TRBV29-1	12	TRBJ2-7	CSVSDSRYEQYF	TGCAGCGTATCGGACAGTCGCTACGAGCAGTACTTC
NA	NA	TRBV15	14	TRBJ1-4	CATSRDSGRSGLFF	TGTGCCACCAGCAGAGATTCAGGGCGATCTGGACTGTTTTTT
NA	NA	TRBV14	15	TRBJ2-7	CASSGRRGHAYEQYF	TGTGCCAGCAGCGGGCGCAGGGGACACGCCTACGAGCAGTACTTC
NA	NA	TRBV11-2	14	TRBJ2-7	CASSLSLVSYEQYF	TGTGCCAGCAGCTTATCTCTAGTTTCCTACGAGCAGTACTTC
TRBD1	NA	TRBV5-4	19	TRBJ1-2	CASSQMSGGQGSWADGYTF	TGTGCCAGCAGCCAAATGTCGGGGGGACAGGGAAGCTGGGCCGATGGCTACACCTTC
TRBD1	NA	TRBV29-1	11	TRBJ1-1	CSVYRGTEAFF	TGCAGCGTTTACAGGGGCACTGAAGCTTTCTTT
NA	once	TRBV20-1	15	TRBJ1-2	CSARTLTEANYGYTF	TGCAGTGCTAGAACTTTGACGGAAGCTAACTATGGCTACACCTTC
TRBD1	NA	TRBV20-1	18	TRBJ1-6	CSARRIPGQVLIGSPLHF	TGCAGTGCTAGACGTATACCGGGACAGGTATTGATCGGATCACCCCTCCACTTT
NA	NA	TRBV2	12	TRBJ2-3	CASSESPDTQYF	TGTGCCAGCAGTGAATCTCCAGATACGCAGTATTTT
TRBD1	once	TRBV20-1	12	TRBJ1-2	CSARGTGVGYTF	TGCAGTGCTAGAGGGACAGGGGTGGGCTACACCTTC
NA	NA	TRBV29-1	11	TRBJ1-2	CSTRRGDGYTF	TGCAGCACCAGACGGGGGGATGGCTACACCTTC
TRBD2	once	TRBV28	16	TRBJ2-3	CASSLVTSGTTDTQYF	TGTGCCAGCAGTTTAGTGACTAGCGGGACCACAGATACGCAGTATTTT
TRBD1	once	TRBV20-1	13	TRBJ2-3	CSAHDREGDTQYF	TGCAGTGCACACGACAGGGAAGGGGATACGCAGTATTTT
TRBD2	NA	TRBV20-1	15	TRBJ2-1	CSAPERLADYNEQFF	TGCAGTGCTCCCGAAAGACTAGCGGACTACAATGAGCAGTTCTTC
NA	NA	TRBV30	13	TRBJ1-1	CAWSDGDTRSTFF	TGTGCCTGGAGCGACGGGGACACCCGATCGACTTTCTTT
NA	NA	TRBV4-3	13	TRBJ1-2	CASSQDIGYGYTF	TGCGCCAGCAGCCAAGATATAGGCTATGGCTACACCTTC
TRBD2	NA	TRBV20-1	15	TRBJ2-1	CSARVLSGSYNEQFF	TGCAGTGCTAGAGTCCTTAGCGGGAGTTACAATGAGCAGTTCTTC
NA	NA	TRBV3-1	14	TRBJ2-7	CASSYGTARDEQYF	TGTGCCAGCAGCTACGGGACGGCCCGAGATGAGCAGTACTTC
NA	NA	TRBV12-3/TRBV12-4	13	TRBJ1-2	CASSPRHRYGYTF	TGTGCCAGCAGTCCTCGACACCGCTATGGCTACACCTTC
NA	NA	TRBV20-1	14	TRBJ1-6	CSAGGVSSNSPLHF	TGCAGTGCGGGAGGGGTTAGTTCGAATTCACCCCTCCACTTT
NA	NA	TRBV5-4	14	TRBJ2-2	CASSSTVATGELFF	TGTGCCAGCAGCTCGACAGTGGCCACCGGGGAGCTGTTTTTT
TRBD2	NA	TRBV10-3	18	TRBJ2-6	CAISEGTSGYSGANVLTF	TGTGCCATCAGTGAGGGGACTAGCGGTTACTCTGGGGCCAACGTCCTGACTTTC
NA	NA	TRBV12-3/TRBV12-4	10	TRBJ1-1	CASSSVQAFF	TGTGCCAGCAGTTCCGTCCAAGCTTTCTTT